The 6 T cell receptor beta chains below all came from one sample that was sequenced in a study of spatial heterogeneity in lung cancer (dated by TCRdb to about 2019). Results and caveats for the whole study, not just this receptor: The tumor nonsynonymous mutation count correlated with the number of expanded alpha and beta TCRs within the tumor.

No antigen is known for these receptors. Library preparation employed 5' RACE. These reads were obtained on a NextSeq 500. TCRdb reanalyzed the raw reads on its own, using fastp at Q25 for trimming and MiXCR for clone calling, and kept in-frame beta chains. Rows with one shared CDR3 protein collapse into an entry with the most common genes and DNA. The sample contains approximately 11,000 distinct CDR3 sequences, roughly 5% of them found a single time. The ten largest account for 12% of the sample. This specimen's time point label, per the study, means: sample taken at primary tumor resection. The sample was lung tumor tissue, taken at surgery. The source of these receptors is a male donor with early-stage non-small cell lung cancer.

In this sample, this clonotype turned up a few times. The V and J genes are TRBV28 and TRBJ2-7; D gene ambiguous. Germline V gene sequence: CDR1 MDHEN, CDR2 SYDVKM. V gave up 4 bases and J gave up 2 bases, with 9 bases separating them. This CDR3 comprises 13 residues. In nucleotides, the CDR3 is TGTGCCAGCAGTTCTTGGCCTGCCTACGAGCAGTACTTC. Its translation is CASSSWPAYEQYF.

The CDR3 region is CASSQGKLAIQETQYF. DNA of the CDR3: TGCGCCAGCAGCCAAGGAAAACTAGCGATACAAGAGACCCAGTACTTC. V usage is TRBV4-1 and J usage is TRBJ2-5; the match to TRBD2 covers 7 bases. There are 16 residues in the CDR3. Germline assignment: CDR1 MGHRA and CDR2 YSYEKL. V lost 1 base, J lost 2 bases, and 7 bases stayed unmatched.

This clonotype was seen just once. The V call is TRBV5-6, the J call TRBJ2-7; 13 nucleotides align to TRBD2. The CDR3 runs to 17 residues. Germline values: CDR1 SGHDT, CDR2 YYEEEE. Germline trimming cut 4 bases from V and 4 bases from J; bases unmatched to any gene: 11. CDR3 nucleotide sequence: TGTGCCAGCAGCGAACTGAGGACTAGCGGGAGACCTTACGAGCAGTACTTC. Its translation is CASSELRTSGRPYEQYF.

This clonotype was picked up many times. This rearrangement joins TRBV29-1 to TRBJ2-7; TRBD2 agrees at 7 bases. This CDR3 has 12 amino acids. V was pared by 5 bases and J by 0 bases, with 1 base of the junction left unmatched. Germline V lookup: CDR1 SQVTM, CDR2 ANQGSEA. The CDR3 protein is CSVRTSSYEQYF. The DNA of the CDR3 is TGCAGCGTTAGGACTAGCTCCTACGAGCAGTACTTC.

This clonotype is medium-sized within its sample. The chain has TRBV14 and TRBJ2-7; tentatively, D is TRBD1 (5 bases). Germline CDR1 reads SGHDN; CDR2 reads FVKESK. This CDR3 has 15 residues. Trimming took off 4 bases at V and 6 bases at J, with 19 bases between the two ends. DNA for the CDR3: TGTGCCAGCAGCCTCCTCCCAGACAGAAGATCCGAGCAGTACTTC. Amino acid sequence: CASSLLPDRRSEQYF.

This clonotype was recorded at least ten times. V usage is TRBV2 and J usage is TRBJ1-2; a possible D gene is TRBD1 (5 bases). The CDR3 sequence is 14 residues long. Germline CDR1 SNHLY, CDR2 FYNNEI. Trimming removed 6 bases from V and 8 bases from J, with 19 bases in between. The CDR3 coding sequence is TGTGCCAGCAGCCTCTCCGGGGCGCAGGGCGGCTACACCTTC. Translated, it gives CASSLSGAQGGYTF.